A single sample gave rise to the 23 T cell receptor beta chains below, sequenced in a study of blood T cell repertoires in COVID-19. Profiling relied on immunoSEQ multiplex PCR, and the TCRdb table lists in-frame clones only, not all of them. The data show about 480,000 clones, around 89% seen once. The sequenced sample was peripheral blood. These receptors were collected from a woman in her thirties with acute or convalescent COVID-19.

This chain uses TRBV6-1 with TRBJ2-2; D is undetermined. The ends were cut back, 2 bases at V and 5 bases at J, with 15 bases in the middle. The CDR3 length is 16 residues. The germline V gene has CDR1 MNHNS and CDR2 SASEGT. The CDR3 sequence: CASSENLQFWTGELFF. CDR3 DNA: TGTGCCAGCAGTGAAAATTTGCAGTTCTGGACCGGGGAGCTGTTTTTT.

This chain links TRBV14 with TRBJ1-2; no clear D. The CDR3 is made up of 15 amino acids. Trimming cost V 0 bases and J 4 bases, with 12 bases left between them. Germline values: CDR1 SGHDN, CDR2 FVKESK. The CDR3 region is CASSQDRGKVYGYTF. CDR3 in DNA: TGTGCCAGCAGCCAAGATAGAGGGAAGGTCTATGGCTACACCTTC.

The chain links TRBV4-1 to TRBJ2-5, with D tentatively TRBD2 (5 bases). The CDR3 length is 15 residues. Germline loops: CDR1 MGHRA, CDR2 YSYEKL. Trimming left V 1 base short and J 3 bases short, with 12 bases between. The CDR3 coding sequence is TGCGCCAGCAGCCAAGGGCGGATCGGGGAAGAGACCCAGTACTTC. Translation gives CASSQGRIGEETQYF.

The chain uses TRBV30 and TRBJ2-1; 12 positions agree with TRBD2. CDR1 is GTSNPN, CDR2 SVGIG, per germline (reference sequence). The trim removed 5 bases at V and 10 bases at J, leaving 6 bases unmatched. CDR3 length: 13 amino acids. The CDR3 bases are TGTGCCTGGGGAAGACTAGCGGGGGCGGAGCAGTTCTTC. Translating gives CAWGRLAGAEQFF.

This chain joins TRBV30 and TRBJ2-1; 10 bases align to TRBD2. CDR1 and CDR2 from the germline V gene are GTSNPN and SVGIG (reference sequence). Unmatched junction bases numbered 11, after V lost 1 base and J lost 8 bases. This CDR3 is 16 amino acids long. The CDR3 reads CAWSAASGGERDEQFF. In nucleotides, the CDR3 is TGTGCCTGGAGTGCCGCTAGCGGGGGTGAACGGGATGAGCAGTTCTTC.

The chain couples TRBV7-3 to TRBJ2-2, with 11 bases identical to TRBD2. The germline CDR1 and CDR2 sequences are SGHTA and FQGTGA. Trimming at V came to 3 bases and at J to 6 bases, leaving 9 bases not matched to a gene. The CDR3 is 17 amino acids. The CDR3 spells CASSFFLAGGLAGELFF. The CDR3 DNA reads TGTGCCAGCAGCTTCTTCTTAGCGGGGGGGCTCGCCGGGGAGCTGTTTTTT.

This clone appeared once. The chain uses TRBV6-6 and TRBJ2-1, with TRBD1 matching over 7 bases. J lost 7 bases, V lost 0 bases, and 3 bases had no gene match. CDR1 and CDR2 (germline): MNHNY, SVGAGI (reference sequence). This CDR3 has 14 residues. The CDR3 reads CASSYSTGENEQFF. DNA of the CDR3: TGTGCCAGCAGTTACTCAACAGGGGAAAATGAGCAGTTCTTC.

The V call is TRBV7-9, the J call TRBJ1-3; 9 bases map to TRBD1. Germline CDR1 SEHNR, CDR2 FQNEAQ (reference sequence). The CDR3 is 17 residues long. V trimming: 5 bases; J trimming: 1 base; junction bases outside the gene matches: 9. This chain's CDR3 is CASSQRPDRGSGNTIYF. The CDR3 nucleotides are TGTGCCAGCAGCCAAAGACCGGACAGGGGTTCTGGAAACACCATATATTTT.

This clone appeared a single time. V is TRBV24-1 and J is TRBJ2-3; 8 positions agree with TRBD2. The trim removed 0 bases at V and 5 bases at J, leaving 9 bases unmatched. The germline V gene encodes CDR1 KGHDR and CDR2 SFDVKD. This CDR3 comprises 17 residues. The CDR3 DNA reads TGTGCCACCAGTGATTTGAAAGCGGCGGGGGGAAGAGATACGCAGTATTTT. Its protein is CATSDLKAAGGRDTQYF.

The chain couples TRBV7-9 to TRBJ2-5, with 8 positions matching TRBD2. Germline lookup yields CDR1 SEHNR and CDR2 FQNEAQ (reference sequence). V shed 5 bases and J 0 bases; nucleotides not matched to a gene: 5. This CDR3 has 15 amino acids. Written as DNA, the CDR3 is TGTGCCAGCAGCACCCGGGGGGGGGACCAAGAGACCCAGTACTTC. Residues: CASSTRGGDQETQYF.

V is TRBV2 and J is TRBJ2-3, with D perhaps TRBD1 (7 bases). Trimming took off 6 bases at V and 1 base at J, with 11 bases between the two ends. Germline V gene lookup returns CDR1 SNHLY and CDR2 FYNNEI. This CDR3 comprises 14 residues. CDR3 sequence (DNA): TGTGCCAGCAGCCCCAGGGGGGGCACAGATACGCAGTATTTT. Its protein is CASSPRGGTDTQYF.

This clone showed up just a few times. The rearrangement links TRBV4-2 to TRBJ1-6; possibly TRBD1 for D (6 bases). Per the germline V gene, CDR1 is LGHNA and CDR2 is YNFKEQ. The CDR3 contains 15 residues. V was trimmed by 0 bases and J by 9 bases, leaving 12 bases between them. CDR3 sequence: CASSQELGGGSPLHF. The CDR3 DNA reads TGTGCCAGCAGCCAAGAATTAGGGGGGGGTTCACCCCTCCACTTT.

This sequence joins TRBV2 and TRBJ1-4, with 7 bases lining up with TRBD1. This CDR3 spans 16 amino acids. Per germline, CDR1 SNHLY and CDR2 FYNNEI. V lost 5 bases and J lost 4; bases outside the gene matches: 10. The CDR3 bases are TGTGCCAGCAGTCCAGGGCCGGGACAGCTTAATGAAAAACTGTTTTTT. It encodes CASSPGPGQLNEKLFF.

V is TRBV24-1 and J is TRBJ2-1; tentative D call: TRBD2 (6 bases). There are 16 residues in the CDR3. The V gene's germline CDR1 is KGHDR and CDR2 SFDVKD. Trimming took off 4 bases at V and 4 bases at J, with 16 bases between the two ends. CDR3 loop: CATSDPSAGRYNEQFF. CDR3 nucleotides: TGTGCCACCAGTGACCCTAGTGCGGGGCGGTACAATGAGCAGTTCTTC.

This clone occurred a few times. The chain has TRBV24-1 and TRBJ2-2, with no clear D. CDR1 KGHDR and CDR2 SFDVKD come from the germline V gene. This CDR3 contains 13 residues. Trimming took 4 bases from V and 0 from J, leaving 2 bases between them. The CDR3 coding sequence is TGTGCCACCAGTGACACGAACACCGGGGAGCTGTTTTTT. Its protein product is CATSDTNTGELFF.

This chain uses TRBV5-1 with TRBJ1-2, with D possibly TRBD1 on 6 matching bases. The germline CDR1 and CDR2 sequences are SGHRS and YFSETQ. The CDR3 has 15 residues. Trimming stripped 0 bases from V and 8 bases from J, with 17 bases between. CDR3 region: CASSLGLRDTIGYTF. CDR3 in DNA: TGCGCCAGCAGCTTGGGCTTAAGGGACACTATCGGCTACACCTTC.

The rearrangement links TRBV2 to TRBJ2-5; 14 bases agree with TRBD2. The V gene's germline CDR1 is SNHLY and CDR2 FYNNEI. Trimming removed 6 bases from V and 4 bases from J; junction bases left unmatched: 4. This CDR3 has 15 amino acids. CDR3 sequence (DNA): TGTGCCAGCAGGACTAGCGGGGGGGGCCCAGAGACCCAGTACTTC. Encoded protein: CASRTSGGGPETQYF.

The V call is TRBV19, the J call TRBJ2-1; weak D call: TRBD1 (5 bases). The CDR3 is 14 amino acids. Germline CDR1 is LNHDA and CDR2 is SQIVND (reference sequence). V shed 1 base and J shed 8 bases, with 12 bases lying between them. This chain's CDR3 is CASSIVPGSDEQFF. CDR3 nucleotides: TGTGCCAGTAGTATAGTTCCAGGGTCGGATGAGCAGTTCTTC.

The V call is TRBV30, the J call TRBJ2-7; unclear D gene. Trimming removed 8 bases from V and 12 bases from J, with 23 bases in between. The CDR3 is 12 residues long. Germline CDR1 reads GTSNPN; CDR2 reads SVGIG (reference sequence). CDR3 region: CAGKDAGPRRYF. The CDR3 nucleotides are TGTGCCGGAAAAGACGCAGGCCCACGACGGTACTTC.

V and J are TRBV7-2 and TRBJ2-3; no clear D gene. Trimming left V 5 bases short and J 5 bases short, with 8 bases between. The CDR3 runs to 12 residues. CDR1 and CDR2 (germline): SGHTA, FQGNSA. The CDR3 is CASSPRLDTQYF. The CDR3 coding sequence is TGTGCCAGCAGCCCCCGACTAGATACGCAGTATTTT.

This clone was detected a few times. This rearrangement joins TRBV19 to TRBJ1-2; 8 bases line up with TRBD1. J gave up 5 bases and V 4 bases, and 9 bases lay outside the gene matches. The CDR3 sequence is 15 residues long. Germline V gene data show CDR1 as LNHDA and CDR2 as SQIVND (reference sequence). This CDR3 is CASSTSGQGKYGYTF. CDR3 bases: TGTGCCAGTAGTACATCCGGACAGGGAAAATATGGCTACACCTTC.

V and J are TRBV6-5 and TRBJ1-3; D gene unclear. The germline V and J ends were trimmed by 5 bases and 2 bases, with 7 bases remaining between them. The CDR3 runs 13 residues. Germline-derived CDR1 and CDR2 are MNHEY and SVGAGI. CDR3 nucleotide sequence: TGTGCCAGCAGTCAGGATCCTGGAAACACCATATATTTT. Protein sequence: CASSQDPGNTIYF.

V gene TRBV6-5 combines with J gene TRBJ1-5; D call uncertain. This CDR3 has 15 residues. Trimming shortened V by 5 bases and J by 0 bases, and 11 bases separated the two germline ends. Germline V CDR1 and CDR2: MNHEY, SVGAGI. CDR3 nucleotide sequence: TGTGCCAGCAGTATCCGGGGATTTAGCAATCAGCCCCAGCATTTT. It encodes CASSIRGFSNQPQHF.